This entry lists 10 T cell receptor beta chains sequenced from one sample in a study of blood T cell repertoires in COVID-19. The method was immunoSEQ multiplex PCR; TCRdb's version includes in-frame clones alone and lacks a portion of them. The sample yields about 250,000 clones, approximately 89% seen once. Sample: PBMCs or T cells enriched from blood (not recorded which). The receptors come from a woman aged 35 to 49 who had been exposed to COVID-19.

The chain carries TRBV28 and TRBJ1-6, with TRBD1 matching over 7 bases. The germline V gene encodes CDR1 MDHEN and CDR2 SYDVKM. The CDR3 spans 16 residues. The V segment lost 6 bases and the J segment 6 bases; nucleotides outside the gene matches: 11. The CDR3 nucleotides are TGTGCCAGCAGAAGACAGGGATCCGGGGGTAATTCACCCCTCCACTTT. Translation: CASRRQGSGGNSPLHF.

The V and J genes are TRBV5-1 and TRBJ2-5; D possibly corresponds to TRBD2 (5 bases). Germline CDR1 is SGHRS and CDR2 is YFSETQ. CDR3 length: 14 amino acids. V was trimmed by 2 bases and J by 3 bases, leaving 11 bases between them. The CDR3, as DNA: TGCGCCAGCAGCTTCCCGTCGGGGAAAGAGACCCAGTACTTC. Translated, it gives CASSFPSGKETQYF.

The J gene is TRBJ2-1, the V gene TRBV24-1, with a weak D call TRBD2 (6 bases). The V end lost 6 bases, the J end lost 7 bases, and 15 bases lay between the germline ends. This CDR3 spans 14 amino acids. Germline CDR1 reads KGHDR; CDR2 reads SFDVKD. CDR3 sequence: CATSPLGRWNEQFF. The CDR3 DNA reads TGTGCCACCAGTCCTCTAGGGAGGTGGAATGAGCAGTTCTTC.

To note about this clone: The same CDR3 arises from other DNA sequences in this sample as well. V usage is TRBV29-1 and J usage is TRBJ1-1; D unclear. The CDR3 has 13 amino acids. V lost 4 bases and J 0 bases, leaving 9 bases between the germline ends. Germline lookup yields CDR1 SQVTM and CDR2 ANQGSEA. The CDR3 here is CSVAGVLNTEAFF. The CDR3 DNA is TGCAGCGTTGCGGGAGTCTTGAACACTGAAGCTTTCTTT.

The chain couples TRBV28 to TRBJ1-6; 9 nucleotides line up with TRBD1. V lost 3 bases and J lost 9; bases outside the gene matches: 12. The CDR3 covers 17 residues. Germline CDR1 reads MDHEN; CDR2 reads SYDVKM. The CDR3 region is CASSFQITRTGVSPLHF. As DNA, the CDR3 is TGTGCCAGCAGTTTCCAAATCACTCGGACAGGGGTTTCACCCCTCCACTTT.

The chain is built from TRBV14 and TRBJ1-1; no clear D gene. The germline V gene has CDR1 SGHDN and CDR2 FVKESK. The CDR3 spans 15 residues. The V gene lost 2 bases and the J gene lost 0 bases, with 10 bases spanning the gap. The chain's CDR3 is CASSQSRAMNTEAFF. Written as DNA, the CDR3 is TGTGCCAGCAGCCAATCGAGGGCCATGAACACTGAAGCTTTCTTT. The entire variable domain, with the rest obtained from reference TRBV14 and TRBJ1-1, is as follows: EAGVTQFPSHSVIEKGQTVTLRCDPISGHDNLYWYRRVMGKEIKFLLHFVKESKQDESGMPNNRFLAERTGGTYSTLKVQPAELEDSGVYFCASSQSRAMNTEAFFGQGTRLTVV.

The V call is TRBV29-1, the J call TRBJ1-3; the D gene is possibly TRBD1 (6 bases). The CDR3 spans 15 residues. Germline CDR1 SQVTM, CDR2 ANQGSEA. V was shortened by 5 bases and J by 4 bases, with 18 bases between the two germline ends. The CDR3 reads CSVSTGLGVGNTIYF. The CDR3 coding sequence is TGCAGCGTTTCCACAGGGCTAGGGGTCGGAAACACCATATATTTT.

This chain uses TRBV6-5 with TRBJ1-5; D perhaps matches TRBD1 (5 bases). V was cut by 6 bases and J by 4 bases, with 10 bases left in between. This CDR3 region has 13 residues. Germline values: CDR1 MNHEY, CDR2 SVGAGI. The CDR3 coding sequence is TGTGCCAGCAGACAGGTAATAAATCAGCCCCAGCATTTT. Protein sequence: CASRQVINQPQHF.

The chain is built from TRBV24-1 and TRBJ1-2; TRBD1 agrees at 7 bases. Germline V gene lookup returns CDR1 KGHDR and CDR2 SFDVKD. V was pared by 4 bases and J by 8 bases, with 9 bases of the junction left unmatched. The CDR3 has 14 residues. The CDR3 is CATSDDGQASGYTF. The CDR3 region has the DNA TGTGCCACCAGTGACGACGGACAGGCCTCCGGCTACACCTTC.

The chain uses TRBV7-6 and TRBJ2-6; D gene unclear. The germline V gene encodes CDR1 SGHVS and CDR2 FNYEAQ. Trimming removed 6 bases from V and 0 bases from J, with 9 bases in between. There are 15 residues in the CDR3. The CDR3 protein is CASRPRFSGANVLTF. In DNA, the CDR3 is TGTGCCAGCAGGCCACGGTTCTCTGGGGCCAACGTCCTGACTTTC.